A selection of T cell receptor beta chains follows, all from one sample in a study of T cells in localized non-small cell lung cancer. Some clones are missing from TCRdb's copy, which holds only in-frame ones; the method was immunoSEQ multiplex PCR. The top ten clones hold about 7% of a sample with roughly 40,000 clones, roughly 79% of them seen once. Source: peripheral blood mononuclear cells, taken before any cancer treatment. These TCRs come from a male donor older than 55 with stage II lung adenocarcinoma. Both conserved end residues are part of each CDR3.

j_call: TRBJ2-7; v_call: TRBV19; cdr3_aa: CASRTGKNEQYF
j_call: TRBJ2-7; v_call: TRBV7-9; cdr3_aa: CASSLPMTGLNEQYF
j_call: TRBJ1-5; v_call: TRBV10-3; cdr3_aa: CAISEDRGNQPQHF
j_call: TRBJ2-3; v_call: TRBV7-9; cdr3_aa: CASSLAGTSTDTQYF
j_call: TRBJ2-1; v_call: TRBV30; cdr3_aa: CAWRGPGGRSEQFF
j_call: TRBJ1-2; v_call: TRBV2; cdr3_aa: CASSEGGGPDYGYTF
j_call: TRBJ2-3; v_call: TRBV5-4; cdr3_aa: CASSSQRGGSTDTQYF
j_call: TRBJ2-3; v_call: TRBV19; cdr3_aa: CASSLTGMTDTQYF
j_call: TRBJ2-6; v_call: TRBV15; cdr3_aa: CATSRDSWRTGANVLTF
j_call: TRBJ2-1; v_call: TRBV7-7; cdr3_aa: CASSFERYNEQFF